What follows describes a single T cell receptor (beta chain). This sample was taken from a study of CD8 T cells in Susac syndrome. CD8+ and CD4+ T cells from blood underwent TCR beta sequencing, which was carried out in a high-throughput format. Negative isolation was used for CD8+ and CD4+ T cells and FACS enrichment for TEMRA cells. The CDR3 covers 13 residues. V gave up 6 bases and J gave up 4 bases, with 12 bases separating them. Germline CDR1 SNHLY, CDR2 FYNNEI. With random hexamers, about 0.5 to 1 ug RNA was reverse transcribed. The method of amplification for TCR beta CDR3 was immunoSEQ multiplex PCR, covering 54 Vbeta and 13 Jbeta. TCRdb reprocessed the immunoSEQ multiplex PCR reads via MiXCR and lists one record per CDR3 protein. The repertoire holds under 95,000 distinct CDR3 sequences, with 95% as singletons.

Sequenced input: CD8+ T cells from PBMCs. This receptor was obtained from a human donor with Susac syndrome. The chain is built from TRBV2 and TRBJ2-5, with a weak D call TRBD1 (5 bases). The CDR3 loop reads CASSQTVTETQYF. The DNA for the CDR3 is TGTGCCAGCAGCCAGACAGTGACAGAGACCCAGTACTTC.